The entry that follows covers one T cell receptor beta chain sequence. Antigen specificity is unknown. This sample is drawn from a study of T-cell memory formation after mild COVID-19. Study-wide findings and caveats: Pre-infection memory contained some responding clones, which suggested that cross-reactive memory had joined.

TCRdb recomputed calls from the 5' RACE reads with MiXCR, one row per CDR3 protein. This sample carries hundreds of thousands of distinct CDR3 sequences, about 17% of them seen once, and the ten largest clones take less than 30%. Trimming removed 1 base from V and 2 bases from J, with 7 bases in between. The CDR3 is made up of 14 amino acids. Germline V CDR1 and CDR2: SGHRS, YFSETQ. The V and J genes are TRBV5-1 and TRBJ1-5; D gene ambiguous. This sequence was found in a man aged 18 to 30 who had mild COVID-19 (a few samples of this study predate the infection). Cell type and time point are not known. Material: PBMCs or a T cell subset sorted from them (not recorded which). The CDR3 DNA is TGCGCCAGCAGCTTGTTGGGTGGCAATCAGCCCCAGCATTTT. Translated, it gives CASSLLGGNQPQHF.